The 10 T cell receptor beta chains given below trace back to one sample, sequenced in a study of blood T cell repertoires in COVID-19. Using immunoSEQ multiplex PCR, the repertoire was profiled, and TCRdb retains in-frame clones only, with some absent. The repertoire holds almost 250,000 clones, with 85% as singletons. The sample comprised PBMCs or T cells enriched from blood (not recorded which). The source is a woman in her forties or fifties with acute COVID-19.

The rearrangement joins TRBV5-6 to TRBJ1-2; 7 bases match TRBD1. In germline, CDR1 is SGHDT, CDR2 YYEEEE. The CDR3 has 14 residues. Germline trimming cut 4 bases from V and 0 bases from J; bases unmatched to any gene: 3. This CDR3 reads CASSTGTANYGYTF. The CDR3 nucleotides are TGTGCCAGCAGCACCGGGACAGCTAACTATGGCTACACCTTC.

This rearrangement joins TRBV3-1 (or the pseudogene TRBV3-2) to TRBJ1-1, with no clear D. The germline gives CDR1 LGHDT, CDR2 YNNKEL (reference sequence). The CDR3 has 14 residues. V shed 3 bases and J shed 0 bases, with 8 bases lying between them. Here the CDR3 DNA reads TGTGCCAGCAGCCAGTCCGAGGTGAACACTGAAGCTTTCTTT. Protein product: CASSQSEVNTEAFF.

To note about this clone: This sample also contains other DNA sequences that code for the same CDR3. V gene TRBV27 combines with J gene TRBJ2-2, with 7 bases fitting TRBD1. V lost 3 bases to trimming and J lost 3 bases; unmatched junction nucleotides: 4. CDR3 length: 15 amino acids. Germline V gene data show CDR1 as MNHEY and CDR2 as SMNVEV (reference sequence). The CDR3 region is CASSLRGRDTGELFF. Written as DNA, the CDR3 is TGTGCCAGCAGTTTGAGGGGGCGTGACACCGGGGAGCTGTTTTTT.

This sequence joins TRBV3-1 (or the pseudogene TRBV3-2) and TRBJ1-2, with D perhaps matching TRBD1 (6 bases). CDR1 is LGHDT, CDR2 YNNKEL, per germline (reference sequence). V was trimmed by 5 bases and J by 1 base, leaving 11 bases between them. The CDR3 runs 14 residues. Here the CDR3 DNA reads TGTGCCAGCAGCTATGGGGGCGGTAACTATGGCTACACCTTC. Protein sequence: CASSYGGGNYGYTF.

The rearrangement uses TRBV7-2 and TRBJ1-2; TRBD1 agrees at 7 bases. The CDR3 contains 15 residues. Germline CDR1 reads SGHTA; CDR2 reads FQGNSA. V lost 6 bases to trimming and J lost 5 bases; unmatched junction nucleotides: 12. This CDR3 reads CASSPTAWTGYGYTF. CDR3 in DNA: TGTGCCAGCAGTCCTACGGCGTGGACAGGATATGGCTACACCTTC.

The chain has TRBV10-1 and TRBJ2-7; 8 bases are shared with TRBD1. V lost 5 bases, J lost 4 bases, and 7 bases stayed unmatched. This CDR3 region has 14 residues. Germline loops: CDR1 WNHNN, CDR2 SYGVQD (reference sequence). DNA for the CDR3: TGCGCCAGCAGTTCCGGGACAGGCCGATACGAGCAGTACTTC. Its protein product is CASSSGTGRYEQYF.

This clone was seen once. In DNA, the CDR3 is TGTGCCAGCAGCGCTGGGACTAGCGGGGGGGCAGACAATGAGCAGTTCTTC. It is translated as CASSAGTSGGADNEQFF. J is TRBJ2-1 and V is TRBV9; TRBD2 matches at 16 bases. J lost 5 bases, V lost 3 bases, and 5 bases had no gene match. Germline V CDR1 and CDR2: SGDLS, YYNGEE. There are 17 residues in the CDR3.

The chain joins TRBV24-1 to TRBJ2-1; the D gene is possibly TRBD2 (5 bases). Germline CDR1 KGHDR, CDR2 SFDVKD. This CDR3 is 18 amino acids long. The V end lost 5 bases, the J end lost 0 bases, and 19 bases lay between the germline ends. The CDR3 region is CATSGGQETESSYNEQFF. In DNA, the CDR3 is TGTGCCACCAGTGGCGGGCAAGAAACCGAAAGCTCCTACAATGAGCAGTTCTTC.

The CDR3 is CASSTSAAGATEAFF. CDR3 sequence (DNA): TGTGCCAGTAGTACCTCTGCCGCAGGGGCCACTGAAGCTTTCTTT. The rearrangement uses TRBV19 and TRBJ1-1; TRBD1 is a possible D gene (6 bases). This CDR3 contains 15 residues. The V gene's germline CDR1 is LNHDA and CDR2 SQIVND (reference sequence). Trimming left V 4 bases short and J 4 bases short, with 16 bases between.

The chain has TRBV6-6 and TRBJ1-5; perhaps TRBD1 as D (5 bases). The V gene's germline CDR1 is MNHNY and CDR2 SVGAGI (reference sequence). The germline V and J ends were trimmed by 7 bases and 7 bases, with 17 bases remaining between them. The length of the CDR3 is 14 residues. CDR3: CASNSGTSGQPQHF. CDR3 DNA sequence: TGTGCCAGCAATTCAGGCACCTCAGGGCAGCCCCAGCATTTT.